Sequencing of this TCR beta chain was carried out in a study of human T cells and chemical hapten exposure. In the study overall: Per-sample TCR yields varied mainly from small pooled library volume differences.

Sequencing started from total RNA isolated from unfractionated whole blood. In the source study's methods: Samples contained a median of 95,638 TCRs, with a range of 23,224 to 690,600. From the 5' RACE reads, TCRdb called clonotypes with MiXCR, one entry per CDR3 protein. These V and J calls rely on TCRdb rather than the paper's analysis. The sample has about 140,000 distinct CDR3 sequences, around 4% seen once. The CDR3 totals 16 residues. The V segment lost 5 bases and the J segment 6 bases; nucleotides outside the gene matches: 10. Germline V gene lookup returns CDR1 SEHNR and CDR2 FQNEAQ (reference sequence).

This TCR was recovered from a female donor in good health. V gene TRBV7-9 combines with J gene TRBJ2-2; TRBD1 aligns across 9 bases. The DNA of the CDR3 is TGTGCCAGCAGCCCCCCCCGGGACAGGGACCCCGGGGAGCTGTTTTTT. Its protein is CASSPPRDRDPGELFF.